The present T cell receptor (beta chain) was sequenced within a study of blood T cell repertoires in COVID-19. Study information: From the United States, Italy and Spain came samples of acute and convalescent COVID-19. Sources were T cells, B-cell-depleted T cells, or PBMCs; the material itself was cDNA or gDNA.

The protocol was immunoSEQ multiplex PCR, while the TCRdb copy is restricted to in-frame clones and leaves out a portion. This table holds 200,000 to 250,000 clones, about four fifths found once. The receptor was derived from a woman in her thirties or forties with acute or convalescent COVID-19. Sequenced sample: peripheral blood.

The CDR3 region has the DNA TGTGCCAGCAGCTTAGTGTCCGGGGGACAGGGATTAGTTAGTGCTCTCACTGAAGCTTTCTTT. It specifies CASSLVSGGQGLVSALTEAFF. The V and J genes are TRBV7-6 and TRBJ1-1; 9 nucleotides match TRBD1. After removal of 1 base from V and 4 bases from J, the junction contained 22 bases not matched to a gene. The germline V gene encodes CDR1 SGHVS and CDR2 FNYEAQ. The CDR3 has 21 amino acids.